This T cell receptor (beta chain) was documented in a study of blood T cell repertoires in COVID-19. The wider study: COVID-19 samples collected from the United States, Italy and Spain covered acute and convalescent phases.

How the authors handled the data: It was from reference gene primer amplification that nucleated cell counts were estimated. Generated by immunoSEQ multiplex PCR, the TCRdb table keeps only in-frame clones and is missing some. That table is the source of V, J and clone size, and D and trimming were worked out from the DNA. The sample lists more than 25,000 clones; 75% to 90% were seen once. CDR3 size: 13 residues. Germline lookup yields CDR1 LNHDA and CDR2 SQIVND (reference sequence). The V gene end was trimmed by 9 bases and the J gene end by 5 bases; junction bases not matched to a gene: 8. The clonotype was recovered from an elderly man with acute or convalescent COVID-19. The sequenced sample consisted of peripheral blood. The V call is TRBV19, the J call TRBJ2-7, with 9 positions matching TRBD1. Here the CDR3 DNA reads TGTGCCAGCCCCAGGGACAGGGACCACGAGCAGTACTTC. Residues: CASPRDRDHEQYF.